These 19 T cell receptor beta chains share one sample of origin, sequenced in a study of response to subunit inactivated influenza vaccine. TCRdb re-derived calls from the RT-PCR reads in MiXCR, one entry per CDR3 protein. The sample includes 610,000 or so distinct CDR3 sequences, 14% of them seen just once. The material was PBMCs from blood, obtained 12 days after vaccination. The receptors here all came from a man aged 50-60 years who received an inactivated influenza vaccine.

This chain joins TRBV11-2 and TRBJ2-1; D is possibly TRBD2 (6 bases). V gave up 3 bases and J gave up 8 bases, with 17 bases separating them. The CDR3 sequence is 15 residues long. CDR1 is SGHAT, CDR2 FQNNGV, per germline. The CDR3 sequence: CASSFGGTARDEQFF. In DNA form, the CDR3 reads TGTGCCAGCAGCTTTGGCGGGACCGCGCGAGATGAGCAGTTCTTC.

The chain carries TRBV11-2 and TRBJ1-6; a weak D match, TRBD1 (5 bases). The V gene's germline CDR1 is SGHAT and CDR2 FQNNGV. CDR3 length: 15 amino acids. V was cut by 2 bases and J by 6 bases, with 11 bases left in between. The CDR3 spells CASSLTTGPNSPLHF. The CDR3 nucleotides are TGTGCCAGCAGCTTAACTACGGGGCCTAATTCACCCCTCCACTTT.

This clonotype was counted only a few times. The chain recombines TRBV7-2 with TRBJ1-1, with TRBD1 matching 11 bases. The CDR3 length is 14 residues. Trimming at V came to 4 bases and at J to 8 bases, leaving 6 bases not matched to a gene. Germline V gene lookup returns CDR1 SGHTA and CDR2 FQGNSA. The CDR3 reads CASSWGQGEGEAFF. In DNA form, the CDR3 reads TGTGCCAGCAGCTGGGGACAGGGGGAAGGGGAAGCTTTCTTT. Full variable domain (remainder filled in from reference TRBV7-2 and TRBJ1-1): GAGVSQSPSNKVTEKGKDVELRCDPISGHTALYWYRQSLGQGLEFLIYFQGNSAPDKSGLPSDRFSAERTGGSVSTLTIQRTQQEDSAVYLCASSWGQGEGEAFFGQGTRLTVV.

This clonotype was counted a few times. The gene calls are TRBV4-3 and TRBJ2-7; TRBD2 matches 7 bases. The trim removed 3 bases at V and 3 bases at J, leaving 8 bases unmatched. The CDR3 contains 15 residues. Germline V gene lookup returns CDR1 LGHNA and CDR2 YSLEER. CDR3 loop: CASSQASGTNYEQYF. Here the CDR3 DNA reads TGCGCCAGCAGCCAGGCCTCCGGGACTAACTACGAGCAGTACTTC.

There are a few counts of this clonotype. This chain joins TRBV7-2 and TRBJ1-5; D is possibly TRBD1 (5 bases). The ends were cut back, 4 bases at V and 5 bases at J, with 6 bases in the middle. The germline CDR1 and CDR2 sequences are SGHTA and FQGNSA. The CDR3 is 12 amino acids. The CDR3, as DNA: TGTGCCAGCAGCTCGGGACATCAGCCCCAGCATTTT. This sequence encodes CASSSGHQPQHF.

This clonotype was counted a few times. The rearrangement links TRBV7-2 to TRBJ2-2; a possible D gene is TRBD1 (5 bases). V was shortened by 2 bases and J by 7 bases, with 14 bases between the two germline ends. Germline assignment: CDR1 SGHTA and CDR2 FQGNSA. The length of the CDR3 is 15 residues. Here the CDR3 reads CASSLLGLSGGELFF. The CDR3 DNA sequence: TGTGCCAGCAGCTTACTGGGGCTCTCGGGCGGGGAGCTGTTTTTT. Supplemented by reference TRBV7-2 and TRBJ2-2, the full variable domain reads GAGVSQSPSNKVTEKGKDVELRCDPISGHTALYWYRQSLGQGLEFLIYFQGNSAPDKSGLPSDRFSAERTGGSVSTLTIQRTQQEDSAVYLCASSLLGLSGGELFFGEGSRLTVL.

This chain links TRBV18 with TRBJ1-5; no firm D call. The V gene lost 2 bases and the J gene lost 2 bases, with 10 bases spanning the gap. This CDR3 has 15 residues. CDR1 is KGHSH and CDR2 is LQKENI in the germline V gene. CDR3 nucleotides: TGTGCCAGCTCACCAATAGGGTTGGGCAATCAGCCCCAGCATTTT. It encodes CASSPIGLGNQPQHF.

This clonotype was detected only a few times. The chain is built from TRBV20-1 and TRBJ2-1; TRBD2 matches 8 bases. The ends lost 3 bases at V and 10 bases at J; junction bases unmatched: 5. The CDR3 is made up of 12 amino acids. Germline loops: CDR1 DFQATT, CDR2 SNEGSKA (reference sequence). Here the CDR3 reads CSASGLAREQFF. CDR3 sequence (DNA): TGCAGTGCTAGTGGACTAGCCCGGGAGCAGTTCTTC.

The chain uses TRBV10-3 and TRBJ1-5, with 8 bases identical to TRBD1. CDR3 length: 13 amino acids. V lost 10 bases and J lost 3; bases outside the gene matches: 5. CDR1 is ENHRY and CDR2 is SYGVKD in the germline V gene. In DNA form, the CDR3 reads TGTGCCACCGCGACAGGGGTCAATCAGCCCCAGCATTTT. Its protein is CATATGVNQPQHF.

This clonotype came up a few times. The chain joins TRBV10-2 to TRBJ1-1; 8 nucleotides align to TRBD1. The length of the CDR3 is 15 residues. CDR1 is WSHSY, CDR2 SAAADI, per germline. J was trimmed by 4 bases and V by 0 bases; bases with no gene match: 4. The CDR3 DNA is TGCGCCAGCAGTGAGTCGGAAACAGGGGGCACTGAAGCTTTCTTT. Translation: CASSESETGGTEAFF.

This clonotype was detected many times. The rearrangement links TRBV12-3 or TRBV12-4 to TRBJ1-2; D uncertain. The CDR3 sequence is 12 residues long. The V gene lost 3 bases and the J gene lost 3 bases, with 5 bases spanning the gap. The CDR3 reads CASSFTDYGYTF. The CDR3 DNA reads TGTGCCAGCAGTTTCACAGACTATGGCTACACCTTC.

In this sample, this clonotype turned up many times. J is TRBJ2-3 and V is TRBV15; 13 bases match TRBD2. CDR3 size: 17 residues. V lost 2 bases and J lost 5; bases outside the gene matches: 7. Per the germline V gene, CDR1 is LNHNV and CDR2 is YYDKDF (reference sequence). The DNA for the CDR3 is TGTGCCACCAGCAGACCACGGACTAGCGGGAGCTTAGATACGCAGTATTTT. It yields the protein CATSRPRTSGSLDTQYF.

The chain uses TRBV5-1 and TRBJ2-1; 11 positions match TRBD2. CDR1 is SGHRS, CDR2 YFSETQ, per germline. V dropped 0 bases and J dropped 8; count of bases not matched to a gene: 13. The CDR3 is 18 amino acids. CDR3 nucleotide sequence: TGCGCCAGCAGCTTGGGGTTGACTAGCGGGGCCATAGGGGATGAGCAGTTCTTC. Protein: CASSLGLTSGAIGDEQFF.

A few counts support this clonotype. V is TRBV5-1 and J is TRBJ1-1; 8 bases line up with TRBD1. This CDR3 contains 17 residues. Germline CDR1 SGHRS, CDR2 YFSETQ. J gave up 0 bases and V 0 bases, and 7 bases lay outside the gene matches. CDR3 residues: CASSLAQGASMNTEAFF. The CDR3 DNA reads TGCGCCAGCAGCTTGGCGCAGGGGGCCTCCATGAACACTGAAGCTTTCTTT.

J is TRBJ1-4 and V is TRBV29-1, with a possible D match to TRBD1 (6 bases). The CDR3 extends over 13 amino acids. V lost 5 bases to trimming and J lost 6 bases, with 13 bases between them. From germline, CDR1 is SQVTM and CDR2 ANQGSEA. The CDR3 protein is CSVQDSPYEKLFF. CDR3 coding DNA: TGCAGCGTTCAGGACAGCCCGTATGAAAAACTGTTTTTT. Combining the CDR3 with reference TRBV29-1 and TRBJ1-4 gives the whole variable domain SAVISQKPSRDICQRGTSLTIQCQVDSQVTMMFWYRQQPGQSLTLIATANQGSEATYESGFVIDKFPISRPNLTFSTLTVSNMSPEDSSIYLCSVQDSPYEKLFFGSGTQLSVL.

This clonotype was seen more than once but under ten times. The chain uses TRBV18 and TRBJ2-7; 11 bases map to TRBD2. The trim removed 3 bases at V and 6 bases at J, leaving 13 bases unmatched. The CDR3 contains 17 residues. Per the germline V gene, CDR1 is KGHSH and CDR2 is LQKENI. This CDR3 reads CASSPFSPGTSGFEQYF. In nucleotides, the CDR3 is TGTGCCAGCTCACCCTTCTCACCCGGGACTAGCGGCTTCGAGCAGTACTTC.

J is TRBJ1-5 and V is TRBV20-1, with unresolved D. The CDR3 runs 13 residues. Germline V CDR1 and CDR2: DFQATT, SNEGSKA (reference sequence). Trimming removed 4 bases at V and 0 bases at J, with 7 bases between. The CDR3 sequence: CSATTSSNQPQHF. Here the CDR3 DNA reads TGCAGTGCTACGACGAGTAGCAATCAGCCCCAGCATTTT.

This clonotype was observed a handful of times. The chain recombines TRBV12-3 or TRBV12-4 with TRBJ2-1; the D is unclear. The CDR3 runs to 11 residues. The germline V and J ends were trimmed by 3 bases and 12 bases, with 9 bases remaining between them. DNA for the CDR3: TGTGCCAGCAGTTTTTCTTTAGGGCAGTTCTTC. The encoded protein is CASSFSLGQFF.

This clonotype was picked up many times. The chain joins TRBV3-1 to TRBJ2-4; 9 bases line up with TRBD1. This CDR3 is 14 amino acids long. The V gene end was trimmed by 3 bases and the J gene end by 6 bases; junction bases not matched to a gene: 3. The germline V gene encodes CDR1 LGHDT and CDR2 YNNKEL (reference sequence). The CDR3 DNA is TGTGCCAGCAGCCAGCCGGGACAGGGAAACATTCAGTACTTC. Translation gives CASSQPGQGNIQYF. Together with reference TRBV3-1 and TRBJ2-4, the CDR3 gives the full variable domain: DTAVSQTPKYLVTQMGNDKSIKCEQNLGHDTMYWYKQDSKKFLKIMFSYNNKELIINETVPNRFSPKSPDKAHLNLHINSLELGDSAVYFCASSQPGQGNIQYFGAGTRLSVL.